The 13 T cell receptor beta chains reported below all come from one sample, sequenced in a study of CD8 T cells in Susac syndrome. RNA in amounts of roughly 0.5 to 1 ug was reverse transcribed with random hexamers. TCRdb re-called the immunoSEQ multiplex PCR reads with MiXCR, one entry per CDR3 protein. The sample includes some 130,000 distinct CDR3 sequences, 85% to 95% of them seen just once. The sample taken for sequencing was CD8+ T cells from PBMCs. The source of these receptors is a human donor with Susac syndrome.

The rearrangement links TRBV9 to TRBJ2-7; 9 nucleotides align to TRBD2. J lost 0 bases, V lost 6 bases, and 4 bases had no gene match. CDR1 is SGDLS and CDR2 is YYNGEE in the germline V gene. The CDR3 spans 14 residues. CDR3 nucleotide sequence: TGTGCCAGCAACCCTAGCGGGAACTCCTACGAGCAGTACTTC. Its translation is CASNPSGNSYEQYF.

This chain connects TRBV6-5 to TRBJ2-2; tentative D call: TRBD1 (6 bases). Trimming left V 4 bases short and J 4 bases short, with 10 bases between. The CDR3 consists of 14 residues. The V gene's germline CDR1 is MNHEY and CDR2 SVGAGI. Written as DNA, the CDR3 is TGTGCCAGCAGTTCAGGGGCGGTCACCGGGGAGCTGTTTTTT. It specifies CASSSGAVTGELFF.

In its sample, this clonotype was seen a few times. The chain employs TRBV20-1 and TRBJ1-2; 7 bases map to TRBD1. This CDR3 is built from 13 residues. Trimming removed 0 bases from V and 6 bases from J; junction bases left unmatched: 4. Germline values: CDR1 DFQATT, CDR2 SNEGSKA (reference sequence). The CDR3 coding sequence is TGCAGTGCTAGAGATCCAGGGGGAAATGGCTACACCTTC. Translated, it gives CSARDPGGNGYTF.

This clonotype came up a few times. For the CDR3, the DNA is TGCAGCGTCGTTGGTGGTTCATCCTACGAGCAGTACTTC. Its translation is CSVVGGSSYEQYF. V and J are TRBV29-1 and TRBJ2-7; D is unclear. Per the germline V gene, CDR1 is SQVTM and CDR2 is ANQGSEA. The CDR3 spans 13 residues. V was cut by 6 bases and J by 1 base, with 13 bases left in between.

CDR3 amino acids: CASSLPRATENNGYTF. CDR3 DNA: TGCGCCAGCAGCCTCCCCAGGGCAACAGAAAATAATGGCTACACCTTC. The chain carries TRBV4-1 and TRBJ1-2, with D perhaps TRBD1 (5 bases). Germline CDR1 is MGHRA and CDR2 is YSYEKL. V lost 4 bases and J 6 bases, leaving 21 bases between the germline ends. There are 16 residues in the CDR3.

The CDR3 DNA is TGTGCCAGCAGCTCCTCACTTTACACAGATACGCAGTATTTT. It encodes CASSSSLYTDTQYF. The rearrangement links TRBV12-3 or TRBV12-4 to TRBJ2-3; D gene uncertain. The V end was cut by 6 bases, the J end by 2 bases, with 12 bases between. The CDR3 sequence is 14 residues long.

The chain couples TRBV29-1 to TRBJ1-2; D is unclear. Trimming shortened V by 0 bases and J by 0 bases, and 5 bases separated the two germline ends. Looked up from germline, CDR1 is SQVTM and CDR2 is ANQGSEA. The length of the CDR3 is 13 residues. CDR3 sequence (DNA): TGCAGCGTTGAAGATCTAGCTAACTATGGCTACACCTTC. The encoded protein is CSVEDLANYGYTF.

CDR3 sequence: CASTKTSGPYEQYF. Written as DNA, the CDR3 is TGCGCCAGCACCAAGACTAGCGGTCCCTACGAGCAGTACTTC. V and J are TRBV5-1 and TRBJ2-7, with 9 bases identical to TRBD2. CDR3 size: 14 residues. CDR1 and CDR2 (germline): SGHRS, YFSETQ. The V gene end was trimmed by 6 bases and the J gene end by 2 bases; junction bases not matched to a gene: 6.

The gene calls are TRBV6-1 and TRBJ1-1; a possible D gene is TRBD1 (5 bases). V lost 6 bases to trimming and J lost 5 bases, with 16 bases between them. The germline gives CDR1 MNHNS, CDR2 SASEGT. The CDR3 has 14 residues. CDR3 DNA: TGTGCCAGCAGCGTCGCCGTCTGGGGGACTGAAGCTTTCTTT. This translates into CASSVAVWGTEAFF.

The chain joins TRBV12-3 or TRBV12-4 to TRBJ2-6; 8 nucleotides align to TRBD1. The CDR3 runs to 14 residues. The junction had 3 bases not matched to a gene; V was cut back by 7 bases and J by 4 bases. The CDR3 sequence is CASIRGLGANVLTF. For the CDR3, the DNA is TGTGCCAGCATCAGGGGGCTAGGGGCCAACGTCCTGACTTTC.

This clonotype occurred a few times. The gene calls are TRBV10-3 and TRBJ2-7; D call uncertain. Trimming removed 2 bases from V and 2 bases from J, with 4 bases in between. CDR1 ENHRY and CDR2 SYGVKD come from the germline V gene. The CDR3 loop spans 12 amino acids. CDR3 region: CAISEGPYEQYF. The CDR3 bases are TGTGCCATCAGTGAGGGCCCCTACGAGCAGTACTTC.

CDR3 sequence: CASRDSGTDTQYF. CDR3 in DNA: TGTGCCAGCAGGGACAGTGGCACAGATACGCAGTATTTT. This chain links TRBV12-3 or TRBV12-4 with TRBJ2-3; perhaps TRBD1 as D (6 bases). V gave up 6 bases and J gave up 1 base, with 8 bases separating them. This CDR3 is built from 13 residues.

The chain employs TRBV5-1 and TRBJ2-1; 7 bases fit TRBD2. This CDR3 is 15 amino acids long. CDR1 is SGHRS and CDR2 is YFSETQ in the germline V gene. The V segment lost 2 bases and the J segment 3 bases; nucleotides outside the gene matches: 5. The CDR3 bases are TGCGCCAGCAGCTTTCTAGCGGATGACTACAATGAGCAGTTCTTC. This translates into CASSFLADDYNEQFF.